This T cell receptor beta chain was obtained from a study of cytomegalovirus exposure and HLA in healthy donors. Notes on the study in general: Later analysis demonstrated an association between a missense DCLRE1C variant and TCR beta V- and J-gene trimming. Later findings reportedly placed an Asian-associated ancestry cluster below the roughly 700-donor mean for N-insertions.

Germline V lookup: CDR1 ENHRY, CDR2 SYGVKD. V lost 10 bases and J lost 6; bases outside the gene matches: 10. The CDR3 length is 16 residues. Primers included in the PCR were 60 Vbeta and 13 Jbeta primers. Authors' methods: Roughly 10 million shared chains were among around 80 million unique TCR beta chains counted in a later analysis. Repertoires were generated with immunoSEQ multiplex PCR, while TCRdb's copy carries only in-frame clones and drops some. V, J and clone size reflect that table, while D and trimming were determined from the DNA. The data contain around 150,000 clones, just under 65% of them singletons. With regard to this clone: Antigen unknown.

The receptor's source is a woman aged 60-75 years in good health and CMV-seropositive. Sequenced input: PBMCs. V is TRBV10-3 and J is TRBJ2-4, with TRBD2 identical over 15 bases. CDR3 bases: TGTGCCACCTCGAGGACTAGCGGGAGGGCACCAAACATTCAGTACTTC. It codes for CATSRTSGRAPNIQYF.